Presented here are 28 T cell receptor beta chains from one specimen sequenced in a study of blood T cell repertoires in COVID-19. Sequenced by immunoSEQ multiplex PCR; TCRdb stores in-frame clones only, minus some. The data show approximately 210,000 clones, about 80% seen once. The sample consisted of PBMCs or T cells enriched from blood (not recorded which). These receptors were obtained from a man aged 35 to 55 who had recovered from COVID-19.

CDR3 nucleotide sequence: TGTGCCAGCAGGATCGGGGGGGCAGGAGATACGCAGTATTTT. Translation gives CASRIGGAGDTQYF. The chain couples TRBV6-5 to TRBJ2-3; 8 nucleotides match TRBD2. The junction had 7 bases not matched to a gene; V was cut back by 6 bases and J by 5 bases. The CDR3 extends over 14 amino acids. In germline, CDR1 is MNHEY, CDR2 SVGAGI.

J is TRBJ2-3 and V is TRBV7-2; D may be TRBD2 (6 bases). The CDR3 runs 15 residues. V was clipped by 2 bases and J by 7 bases, with 16 bases between them. Germline values: CDR1 SGHTA, CDR2 FQGNSA. CDR3 nucleotides: TGTGCCAGCAGCTTAATAGCGGAGGGGATGAATACGCAGTATTTT. Protein: CASSLIAEGMNTQYF.

This clone was counted many times. A read error may produce the germline difference seen at one junction end. The chain joins TRBV12-3 or TRBV12-4 to TRBJ2-1; weak D call: TRBD2 (5 bases). This CDR3 has 12 residues. CDR3 loop: CASTLRADPKVF. The CDR3 coding sequence is TGTGCCAGCACCTTGAGGGCAGACCCCAAGGTCTTC.

The chain has TRBV7-3 and TRBJ2-5; 8 positions agree with TRBD1. The CDR3 is 19 amino acids. The germline V gene encodes CDR1 SGHTA and CDR2 FQGTGA. Trimming took 2 bases from V and 4 from J; bases not matched to a gene: 18. The CDR3 loop reads CASSLSVRGPSWELETQYF. As DNA, the CDR3 is TGTGCCAGCAGCTTATCGGTCAGGGGGCCCTCGTGGGAGTTAGAGACCCAGTACTTC.

V is TRBV2 and J is TRBJ1-1; D is perhaps TRBD1 (6 bases). V shed 8 bases and J shed 2 bases, with 12 bases lying between them. Germline-derived CDR1 and CDR2 are SNHLY and FYNNEI. The CDR3 is 13 residues long. CDR3 region: CASGKQGNTEAFF. DNA for the CDR3: TGTGCCAGCGGCAAACAGGGAAACACTGAAGCTTTCTTT. The variable domain in full, completed from reference TRBV2 and TRBJ1-1, reads EPEVTQTPSHQVTQMGQEVILRCVPISNHLYFYWYRQILGQKVEFLVSFYNNEISEKSEIFDDQFSVERPDGSNFTLKIRSTKLEDSAMYFCASGKQGNTEAFFGQGTRLTVV.

The rearrangement uses TRBV5-6 and TRBJ1-6; 9 nucleotides agree with TRBD1. The V gene end was trimmed by 3 bases and the J gene end by 10 bases; junction bases not matched to a gene: 5. This CDR3 has 14 residues. From germline, CDR1 is SGHDT and CDR2 YYEEEE. The CDR3 nucleotides are TGTGCCAGCAGCTACGACAGGGGGGTCTCACCCCTCCACTTT. Residues: CASSYDRGVSPLHF.

The table lists this clone with a count of one. The rearrangement joins TRBV7-3 to TRBJ2-2; TRBD1 matches at 9 bases. There are 15 residues in the CDR3. The ends lost 6 bases at V and 6 bases at J; junction bases unmatched: 8. Per the germline V gene, CDR1 is SGHTA and CDR2 is FQGTGA. In nucleotides, the CDR3 is TGTGCCAGCAGGCGTACAGGGGGCGCCCCCGGGGAGCTGTTTTTT. As protein: CASRRTGGAPGELFF. Supplemented by reference TRBV7-3 and TRBJ2-2, the full variable domain reads GAGVSQTPSNKVTEKGKYVELRCDPISGHTALYWYRQSLGQGPEFLIYFQGTGAADDSGLPNDRFFAVRPEGSVSTLKIQRTERGDSAVYLCASRRTGGAPGELFFGEGSRLTVL.

Comments on this clone: Other DNA sequences in this sample translate to the same CDR3. The rearrangement joins TRBV7-3 to TRBJ1-1, with D hard to call. The CDR3 runs to 13 residues. Deletions cut 3 bases from V and 0 bases from J, with 5 bases between. The germline V gene has CDR1 SGHTA and CDR2 FQGTGA. CDR3 sequence reads: CASSLELNTEAFF. DNA of the CDR3: TGTGCCAGCAGCTTGGAGCTGAACACTGAAGCTTTCTTT.

This clone was observed once. The chain couples TRBV7-8 to TRBJ1-5; D may be TRBD1 (5 bases). V lost 0 bases to trimming and J lost 6 bases, with 15 bases between them. Germline-derived CDR1 and CDR2 are SGHVS and FQNEAQ. The CDR3 covers 16 residues. The CDR3 DNA reads TGTGCCAGCAGCTTAGCGCCTTCAGGGCTGGGTCAGCCCCAGCATTTT. The encoded protein is CASSLAPSGLGQPQHF.

The chain combines TRBV5-4 with TRBJ1-2; the D is unclear. There are 16 residues in the CDR3. V lost 0 bases to trimming and J lost 5 bases, with 17 bases between them. Germline V gives CDR1 SGHNT, CDR2 YYREEE (reference sequence). CDR3 bases: TGTGCCAGCAGCTTGGGTTCGGCGGCCGCCCTTTATGGCTACACCTTC. The encoded protein is CASSLGSAAALYGYTF.

The chain recombines TRBV19 with TRBJ1-1; no definite D call. Germline V gives CDR1 LNHDA, CDR2 SQIVND (reference sequence). V lost 2 bases to trimming and J lost 3 bases, with 10 bases between them. The CDR3 spans 14 residues. The CDR3 nucleotides are TGTGCCAGTAGTATACTTCTCGGGGACACTGAAGCTTTCTTT. Translation gives CASSILLGDTEAFF.

This rearrangement joins TRBV7-8 to TRBJ1-3, with D hard to call. Between the trimmed V and J ends, which lost 2 bases and 1 base, there was a span of 9 bases. The CDR3 consists of 15 residues. From germline, CDR1 is SGHVS and CDR2 FQNEAQ. The CDR3 DNA reads as TGTGCCAGCAGCTTATACGGGAGATCTGGAAACACCATATATTTT. Its protein is CASSLYGRSGNTIYF. Looking up the rest from reference TRBV7-8 and TRBJ1-3 gives the full variable domain: GAGVSQSPRYKVAKRGQDVALRCDPISGHVSLFWYQQALGQGPEFLTYFQNEAQLDKSGLPSDRFFAERPEGSVSTLKIQRTQQEDSAVYLCASSLYGRSGNTIYFGEGSWLTVV.

As concerns this clone: The identical CDR3 is also encoded by other nucleotide sequences in the sample. V usage is TRBV5-1 and J usage is TRBJ2-1; D is ambiguous. CDR3 length: 15 residues. Looked up from germline, CDR1 is SGHRS and CDR2 is YFSETQ. V lost 0 bases to trimming and J lost 0 bases, with 7 bases between them. CDR3 residues: CASSLDSSSYNEQFF. In DNA form, the CDR3 reads TGCGCCAGCAGCTTGGACTCGAGCTCCTACAATGAGCAGTTCTTC.

This chain connects TRBV6-4 to TRBJ1-5; no clear D. The V gene lost 5 bases and the J gene lost 1 base, with 6 bases spanning the gap. The CDR3 totals 13 residues. Germline V gene lookup returns CDR1 MRHNA and CDR2 SNTAGT. CDR3 loop: CASSLESNQPQHF. For the CDR3, the DNA is TGTGCCAGCAGTCTAGAGAGCAATCAGCCCCAGCATTTT.

V is TRBV7-9 and J is TRBJ2-1; D is unclear. CDR1 is SEHNR, CDR2 FQNEAQ, per germline (reference sequence). This CDR3 has 13 residues. The V and J ends lost 5 bases and 8 bases respectively, with 13 bases between them. This chain's CDR3 is CASSPLPTDEQFF. The CDR3 DNA reads as TGTGCCAGCAGCCCTCTCCCTACAGATGAGCAGTTCTTC.

The chain links TRBV5-4 to TRBJ2-7, with TRBD1 identical over 8 bases. Germline assignment: CDR1 SGHNT and CDR2 YYREEE (reference sequence). The V gene end was trimmed by 6 bases and the J gene end by 9 bases; junction bases not matched to a gene: 11. The CDR3 contains 13 residues. CDR3 region: CASNEDRGGWQYF. In DNA, the CDR3 is TGTGCCAGCAACGAAGACAGGGGAGGATGGCAGTACTTC.

V and J are TRBV5-1 and TRBJ1-2; no definite D call. The germline V gene encodes CDR1 SGHRS and CDR2 YFSETQ. The germline V and J ends were trimmed by 4 bases and 5 bases, with 21 bases remaining between them. The CDR3 spans 16 residues. For the CDR3, the DNA is TGCGCCAGCAGCCCATTACCTTCTGAAACAGCTTATGGCTACACCTTC. Protein sequence: CASSPLPSETAYGYTF.

CDR3 coding DNA: TGTGCCAGTAGGGGACAGGTTTATTTGAACACTGAAGCTTTCTTT. Amino acid sequence: CASRGQVYLNTEAFF. The J gene is TRBJ1-1, the V gene TRBV19, with 8 bases identical to TRBD1. With V trimmed by 6 bases and J by 0 bases, 6 bases remained unmatched. Per germline, CDR1 LNHDA and CDR2 SQIVND (reference sequence). This CDR3 region has 15 residues.

The rearrangement links TRBV12-3 or TRBV12-4 to TRBJ1-5; no firm D call. The CDR3 is 12 residues long. V lost 3 bases and J lost 4, with 4 bases in between. In nucleotides, the CDR3 is TGTGCCAGCAGTTTCGGGAATCAGCCCCAGCATTTT. This codes for CASSFGNQPQHF.

The chain recombines TRBV7-2 with TRBJ2-7, with 7 bases fitting TRBD1. J lost 3 bases, V lost 5 bases, and 4 bases had no gene match. CDR1 and CDR2 (germline): SGHTA, FQGNSA. CDR3 size: 13 residues. CDR3 in DNA: TGTGCCAGCAGCGGCCGGGACAGCTACGAGCAGTACTTC. This encodes CASSGRDSYEQYF.

The J gene is TRBJ1-1, the V gene TRBV7-3; D gene uncertain. The length of the CDR3 is 13 residues. V was clipped by 5 bases and J by 1 base, with 8 bases between them. Germline CDR1 reads SGHTA; CDR2 reads FQGTGA. The CDR3, as DNA: TGTGCCAGCAGCCGTGACAAGAACACTGAAGCTTTCTTT. The encoded protein is CASSRDKNTEAFF.

J is TRBJ2-1 and V is TRBV6-6; TRBD2 matches 10 bases. This CDR3 region has 16 residues. Germline V gives CDR1 MNHNY, CDR2 SVGAGI (reference sequence). After removal of 0 bases from V and 8 bases from J, the junction contained 7 bases not matched to a gene. DNA for the CDR3: TGTGCCAGCAGTTACTCAGGAGAGCGGGGGGGCTATGAGCAGTTCTTC. It translates to CASSYSGERGGYEQFF.

The J gene is TRBJ2-2, the V gene TRBV27; no firm D call. CDR3 length: 16 residues. V shed 1 base and J shed 4 bases, with 13 bases lying between them. Per the germline V gene, CDR1 is MNHEY and CDR2 is SMNVEV (reference sequence). The CDR3 bases are TGTGCCAGCAGTTTATTCTCCAAACTCGGCACCGGGGAGCTGTTTTTT. Protein: CASSLFSKLGTGELFF.

This clone was seen many times. The chain links TRBV3-1 (or the pseudogene TRBV3-2) to TRBJ1-5; possible D gene TRBD1, 6 bases. V was trimmed by 4 bases and J by 5 bases, leaving 15 bases between them. This CDR3 is built from 15 residues. Germline V lookup: CDR1 LGHDT, CDR2 YNNKEL (reference sequence). CDR3 bases: TGTGCCAGCAGCCGAGACTTACAGGGAGATCAGCCCCAGCATTTT. Protein sequence: CASSRDLQGDQPQHF.

The rearrangement joins TRBV28 to TRBJ2-1; D call uncertain. Between the trimmed V and J ends, which lost 6 bases and 7 bases, there was a span of 16 bases. Germline CDR1 MDHEN, CDR2 SYDVKM. CDR3 length: 14 amino acids. The CDR3 reads CASREREYGNEQFF. CDR3 nucleotides: TGTGCCAGCAGGGAACGCGAGTACGGGAATGAGCAGTTCTTC.

This clone was found a few times. The chain joins TRBV5-6 to TRBJ1-2; TRBD1 is a possible D gene (5 bases). Germline CDR1 reads SGHDT; CDR2 reads YYEEEE. Trimming removed 0 bases from V and 2 bases from J, with 8 bases in between. The CDR3 consists of 14 residues. The CDR3 sequence: CASSLGAGNYGYTF. CDR3 nucleotide sequence: TGTGCCAGCAGCTTGGGGGCAGGGAACTATGGCTACACCTTC.

CDR3 DNA sequence: TGTGCCAGCAGCTACGGACAGCGGCAGGGCTACACCTTC. As protein: CASSYGQRQGYTF. The chain joins TRBV27 to TRBJ1-2; D is possibly TRBD1 (6 bases). V was pared by 6 bases and J by 8 bases, with 16 bases between. Germline CDR1 is MNHEY and CDR2 is SMNVEV (reference sequence). This CDR3 comprises 13 residues.

In its sample, this clone was seen a few times. V and J are TRBV25-1 and TRBJ2-7, with TRBD1 matching over 9 bases. Unmatched junction bases numbered 13, after V lost 6 bases and J lost 4 bases. CDR3 length equals 16 residues. From germline, CDR1 is MGHDK and CDR2 SYGVNS. CDR3: CASRGGRTGDAYEQYF. In DNA form, the CDR3 reads TGTGCCAGCAGGGGGGGGAGGACAGGGGATGCATACGAGCAGTACTTC.